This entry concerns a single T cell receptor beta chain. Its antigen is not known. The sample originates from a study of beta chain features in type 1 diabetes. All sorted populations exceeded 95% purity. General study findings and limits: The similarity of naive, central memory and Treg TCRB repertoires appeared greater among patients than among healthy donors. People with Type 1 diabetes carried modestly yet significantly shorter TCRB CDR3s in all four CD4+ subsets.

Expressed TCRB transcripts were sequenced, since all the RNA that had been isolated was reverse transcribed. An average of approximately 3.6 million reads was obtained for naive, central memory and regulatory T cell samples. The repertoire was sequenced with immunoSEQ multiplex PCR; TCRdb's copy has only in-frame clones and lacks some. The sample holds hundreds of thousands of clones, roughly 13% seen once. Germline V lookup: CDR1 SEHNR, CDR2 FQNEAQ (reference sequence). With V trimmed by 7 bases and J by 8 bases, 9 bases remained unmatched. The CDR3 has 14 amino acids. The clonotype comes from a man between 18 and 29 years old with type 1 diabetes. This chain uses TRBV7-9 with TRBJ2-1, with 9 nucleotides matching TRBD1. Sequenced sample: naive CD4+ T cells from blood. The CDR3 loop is CASIRTGAIDEQFF. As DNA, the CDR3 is TGTGCCAGCATACGGACAGGGGCGATCGATGAGCAGTTCTTC.